The sequence of this T cell receptor beta chain was determined in a study of human T cells and chemical hapten exposure. This clonotype was observed a few times. The library attached unique molecular identifiers to individual cDNA molecules. TCRdb passed the RACE reads through MiXCR, listing each CDR3 protein once. Of about 380,000 distinct CDR3 sequences in the sample, less than 6.5% were seen once. V was clipped by 1 base and J by 2 bases, with 9 bases between them. The germline gives CDR1 SGHAT, CDR2 FQNNGV. The CDR3 runs to 15 residues. The time point denotes: pre-sensitization, week 0. Treatment specified: therapeutic diphenylcyclopropenone sensitization with weekly scalp DPC.

The receptor comes from a woman between 45 and 60 years old with alopecia areata. Some clones in this sample may be carry-over from other donors' samples. The chain carries TRBV11-2 and TRBJ2-1; tentatively, D is TRBD1 or TRBD2 (5 bases each). This sample comprised whole blood, obtained in connection with sensitization to the hapten diphenylcyclopropenone (DPC). The CDR3 DNA reads as TGTGCCAGCAGCTTAGTAGAGGGGACCTACAATGAGCAGTTCTTC. Translated, it gives CASSLVEGTYNEQFF.